This TCR beta chain was sequenced in a study of T cells in localized non-small cell lung cancer. This clone was observed a few times. Sequencing used immunoSEQ multiplex PCR; TCRdb keeps in-frame clones, though not all of them. The sample records 1,400 or so clones, 20% to 25% being singletons. The germline V and J ends were trimmed by 1 base and 9 bases, with 10 bases remaining between them. Per germline, CDR1 MNHGY and CDR2 SAAAGT. The CDR3 covers 14 residues. The J gene is TRBJ1-6, the V gene TRBV6-8, with D unclear. Source: normal lung tissue next to the tumor, taken before any cancer treatment. The TCR originated in a man between 18 and 55 years old with stage II lung adenocarcinoma. CDR3 sequence: CASSYLAPGSPLHF. The DNA of the CDR3 is TGTGCCAGCAGTTACTTAGCTCCCGGTTCACCCCTCCACTTT.